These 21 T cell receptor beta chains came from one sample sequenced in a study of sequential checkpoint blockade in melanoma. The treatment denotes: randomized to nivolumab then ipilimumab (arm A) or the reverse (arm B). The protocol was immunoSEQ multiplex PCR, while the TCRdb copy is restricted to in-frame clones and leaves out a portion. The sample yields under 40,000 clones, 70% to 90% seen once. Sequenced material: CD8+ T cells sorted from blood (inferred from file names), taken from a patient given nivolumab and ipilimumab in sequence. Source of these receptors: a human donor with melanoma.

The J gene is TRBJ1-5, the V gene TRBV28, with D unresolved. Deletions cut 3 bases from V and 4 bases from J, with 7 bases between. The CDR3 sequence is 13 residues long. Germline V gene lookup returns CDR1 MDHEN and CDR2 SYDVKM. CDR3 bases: TGTGCCAGCAGTTTTGTAGTGAATCAGCCCCAGCATTTT. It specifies CASSFVVNQPQHF.

The chain's CDR3 is CASSNRGQGWTGELFF. CDR3 bases: TGTGCCAGCTCCAACCGTGGACAGGGGTGGACCGGGGAGCTGTTTTTT. This chain uses TRBV7-9 with TRBJ2-2; 9 nucleotides align to TRBD1. The CDR3 runs to 16 residues. Germline assignment: CDR1 SEHNR and CDR2 FQNEAQ (reference sequence). V lost 8 bases and J lost 5; bases outside the gene matches: 12.

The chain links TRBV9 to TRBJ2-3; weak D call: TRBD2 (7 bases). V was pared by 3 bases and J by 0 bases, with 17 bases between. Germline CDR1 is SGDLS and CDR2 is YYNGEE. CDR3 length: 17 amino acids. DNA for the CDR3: TGTGCCAGCAGCGCGGGGGGAGGGCAGGGGAGCACAGATACGCAGTATTTT. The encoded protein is CASSAGGGQGSTDTQYF.

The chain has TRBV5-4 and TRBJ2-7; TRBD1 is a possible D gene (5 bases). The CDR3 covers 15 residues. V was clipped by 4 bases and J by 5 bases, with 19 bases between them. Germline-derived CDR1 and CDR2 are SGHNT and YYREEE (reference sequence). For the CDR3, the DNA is TGTGCCAGCAGCCTTTGGGGCGGCGGCCTGGACGAGCAGTACTTC. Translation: CASSLWGGGLDEQYF.

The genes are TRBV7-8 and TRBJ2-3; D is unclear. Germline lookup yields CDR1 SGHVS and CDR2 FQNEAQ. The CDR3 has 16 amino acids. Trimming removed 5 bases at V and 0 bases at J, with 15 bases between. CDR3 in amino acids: CASSPYFAPSTDTQYF. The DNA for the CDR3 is TGTGCCAGCAGCCCCTATTTTGCTCCTAGCACAGATACGCAGTATTTT.

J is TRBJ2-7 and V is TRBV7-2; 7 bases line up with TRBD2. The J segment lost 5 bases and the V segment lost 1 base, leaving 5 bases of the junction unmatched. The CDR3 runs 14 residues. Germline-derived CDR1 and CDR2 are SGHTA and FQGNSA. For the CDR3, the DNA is TGTGCCAGCAGCTTAGACGGGAGGAGCCACGAGCAGTACGTC. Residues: CASSLDGRSHEQYV.

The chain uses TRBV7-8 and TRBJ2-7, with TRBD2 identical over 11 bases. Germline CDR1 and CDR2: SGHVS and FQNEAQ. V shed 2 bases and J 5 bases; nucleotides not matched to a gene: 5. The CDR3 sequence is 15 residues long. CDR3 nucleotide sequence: TGTGCCAGCAGCTTATCACTAGCGGGAGCACACGAGCAGTACGTC. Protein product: CASSLSLAGAHEQYV.

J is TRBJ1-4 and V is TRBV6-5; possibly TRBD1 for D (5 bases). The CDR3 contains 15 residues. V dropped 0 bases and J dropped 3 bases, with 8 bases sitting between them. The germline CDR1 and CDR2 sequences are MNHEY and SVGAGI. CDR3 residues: CASSYSTDSNEKLFF. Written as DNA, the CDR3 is TGTGCCAGCAGTTACTCGACAGACTCTAATGAAAAACTGTTTTTT.

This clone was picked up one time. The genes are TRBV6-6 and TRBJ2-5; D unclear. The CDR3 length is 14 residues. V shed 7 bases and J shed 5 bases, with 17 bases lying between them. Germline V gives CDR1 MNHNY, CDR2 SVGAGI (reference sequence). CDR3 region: CASTVTGSRETQYF. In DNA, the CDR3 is TGTGCCAGCACCGTCACGGGTTCCCGGGAGACCCAGTACTTC.

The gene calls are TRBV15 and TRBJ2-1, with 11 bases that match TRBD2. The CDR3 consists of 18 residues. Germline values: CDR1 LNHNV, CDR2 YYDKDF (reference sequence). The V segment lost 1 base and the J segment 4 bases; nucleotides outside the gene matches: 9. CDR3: CATSRVGTSGSSYNEQFF. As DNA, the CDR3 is TGTGCCACCAGCAGAGTGGGTACTAGCGGGAGTTCATACAATGAGCAGTTCTTC.

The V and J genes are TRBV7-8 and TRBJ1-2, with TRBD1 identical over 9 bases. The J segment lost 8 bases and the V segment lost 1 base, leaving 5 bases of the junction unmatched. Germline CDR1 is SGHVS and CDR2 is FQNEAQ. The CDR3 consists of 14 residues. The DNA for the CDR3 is TGTGCCAGCAGCTTAGGGACAGGGGACTTCGGCTACACCTTC. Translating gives CASSLGTGDFGYTF.

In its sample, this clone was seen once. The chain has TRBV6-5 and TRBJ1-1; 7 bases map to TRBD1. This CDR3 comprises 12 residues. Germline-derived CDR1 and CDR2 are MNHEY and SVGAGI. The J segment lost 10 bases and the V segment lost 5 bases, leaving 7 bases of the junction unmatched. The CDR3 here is CASSDSSGGAFF. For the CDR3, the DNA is TGTGCCAGCAGTGATAGCTCAGGGGGAGCTTTCTTT.

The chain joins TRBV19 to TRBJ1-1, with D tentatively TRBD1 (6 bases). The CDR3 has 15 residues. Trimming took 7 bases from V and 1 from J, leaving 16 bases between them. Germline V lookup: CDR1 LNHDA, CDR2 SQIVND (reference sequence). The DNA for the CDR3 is TGTGCCAGTACCGCTTGGGTAGGGGGGAACACTGAAGCTTTCTTT. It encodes CASTAWVGGNTEAFF.

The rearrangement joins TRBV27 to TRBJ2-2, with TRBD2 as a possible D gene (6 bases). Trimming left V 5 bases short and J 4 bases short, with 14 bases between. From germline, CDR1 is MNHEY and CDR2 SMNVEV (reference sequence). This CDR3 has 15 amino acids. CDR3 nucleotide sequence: TGTGCCAGCAGTCGGGGGTCAGTAGTCACCGGGGAGCTGTTTTTT. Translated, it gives CASSRGSVVTGELFF.

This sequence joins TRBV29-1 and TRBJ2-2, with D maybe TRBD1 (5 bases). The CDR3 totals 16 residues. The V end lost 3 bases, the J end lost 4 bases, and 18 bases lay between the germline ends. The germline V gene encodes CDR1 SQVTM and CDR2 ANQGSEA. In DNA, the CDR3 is TGCAGCGTTGAGGGTTGGCAGGGAAGTGTCACCGGGGAGCTGTTTTTT. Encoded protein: CSVEGWQGSVTGELFF.

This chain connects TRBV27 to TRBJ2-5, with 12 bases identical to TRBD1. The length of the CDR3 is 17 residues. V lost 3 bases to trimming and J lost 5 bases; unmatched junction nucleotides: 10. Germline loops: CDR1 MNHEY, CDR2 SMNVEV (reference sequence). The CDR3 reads CASSLNRDRGPGETQYF. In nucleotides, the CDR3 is TGTGCCAGCAGTTTGAACCGGGACAGGGGGCCAGGGGAGACCCAGTACTTC.

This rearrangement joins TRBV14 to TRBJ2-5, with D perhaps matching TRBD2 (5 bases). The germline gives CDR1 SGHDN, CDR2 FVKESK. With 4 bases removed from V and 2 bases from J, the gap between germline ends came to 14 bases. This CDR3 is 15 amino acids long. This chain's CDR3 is CASSPGVRGQETQYF. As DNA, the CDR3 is TGTGCCAGCAGCCCCGGCGTCCGAGGGCAAGAGACCCAGTACTTC. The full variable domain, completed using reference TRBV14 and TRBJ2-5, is EAGVTQFPSHSVIEKGQTVTLRCDPISGHDNLYWYRRVMGKEIKFLLHFVKESKQDESGMPNNRFLAERTGGTYSTLKVQPAELEDSGVYFCASSPGVRGQETQYFGPGTRLLVL.

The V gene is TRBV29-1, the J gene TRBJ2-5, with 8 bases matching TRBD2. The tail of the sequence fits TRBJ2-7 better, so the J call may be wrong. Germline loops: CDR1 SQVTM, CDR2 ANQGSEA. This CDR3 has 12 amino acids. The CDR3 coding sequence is TGCAGCGTGACGGGACTAGATCGCGAGCAGTACTTC. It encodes CSVTGLDREQYF.

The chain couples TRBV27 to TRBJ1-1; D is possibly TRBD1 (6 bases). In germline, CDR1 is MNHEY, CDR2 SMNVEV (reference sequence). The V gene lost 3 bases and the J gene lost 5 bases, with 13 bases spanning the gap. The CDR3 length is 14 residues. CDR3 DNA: TGTGCCAGCAGTTTCGGCAGGGGTAGGACTGAAGCTTTCTTT. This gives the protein CASSFGRGRTEAFF.

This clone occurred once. The CDR3 reads CASSEEGAHYEQYV. In nucleotides, the CDR3 is TGTGCCAGCAGTGAAGAGGGGGCTCACTACGAGCAGTACGTC. This chain links TRBV6-4 with TRBJ2-7; 7 positions agree with TRBD1. Germline V lookup: CDR1 MRHNA, CDR2 SNTAGT. J gave up 3 bases and V 3 bases, and 5 bases lay outside the gene matches. The CDR3 consists of 14 residues.

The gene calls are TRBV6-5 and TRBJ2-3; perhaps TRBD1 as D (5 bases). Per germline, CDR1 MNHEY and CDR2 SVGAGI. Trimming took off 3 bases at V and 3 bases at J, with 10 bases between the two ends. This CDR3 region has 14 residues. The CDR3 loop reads CASSYVRATDTQYF. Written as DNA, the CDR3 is TGTGCCAGCAGTTATGTCAGGGCAACAGATACGCAGTATTTT.